Following are 15 T cell receptor beta chains from one sample sequenced in a study of blood T cell repertoires in COVID-19. The method was immunoSEQ multiplex PCR; TCRdb's version includes in-frame clones alone and lacks a portion of them. The sample comprises 75,000 to 90,000 clones, about 80% of which are singletons, and about 11% rests with the top ten. Sequenced: peripheral blood. These receptors came from a woman aged 40-49 years with active or convalescent COVID-19.

The chain combines TRBV28 with TRBJ1-2; D ambiguous. From germline, CDR1 is MDHEN and CDR2 SYDVKM. V was pared by 3 bases and J by 9 bases, with 14 bases between. The CDR3 contains 13 residues. The CDR3 sequence: CASSLPGGLSYTF. The CDR3, as DNA: TGTGCCAGCAGTTTGCCAGGAGGTCTTAGCTACACCTTC.

This chain links TRBV11-2 with TRBJ1-3; D might be TRBD1 (6 bases). This CDR3 spans 17 amino acids. With 5 bases removed from V and 0 bases from J, the gap between germline ends came to 17 bases. Germline V lookup: CDR1 SGHAT, CDR2 FQNNGV. The CDR3 DNA is TGTGCCAGCAGCCTCACGGAAACAGGGCTCTCTGGAAACACCATATATTTT. It codes for CASSLTETGLSGNTIYF.

This sequence joins TRBV4-3 and TRBJ2-1, with 7 bases aligning to TRBD2. Germline trimming cut 1 base from V and 5 bases from J; bases unmatched to any gene: 8. This CDR3 comprises 16 residues. Per the germline V gene, CDR1 is LGHNA and CDR2 is YSLEER. DNA for the CDR3: TGCGCCAGCAGCCAAGGAGAGGCGGGAGCGAACAATGAGCAGTTCTTC. Protein product: CASSQGEAGANNEQFF.

The rearrangement joins TRBV10-3 to TRBJ2-1, with D perhaps matching TRBD1 (5 bases). Per the germline V gene, CDR1 is ENHRY and CDR2 is SYGVKD. The CDR3 has 15 residues. V gave up 7 bases and J gave up 10 bases, with 23 bases separating them. The CDR3 loop reads CAIIISSLSHREQFF. CDR3 DNA: TGTGCCATCATTATTAGCTCCCTCTCCCACAGGGAGCAGTTCTTC.

The genes are TRBV10-3 and TRBJ2-1; D call uncertain. V was cut by 10 bases and J by 4 bases, with 17 bases left in between. The CDR3 consists of 14 residues. From germline, CDR1 is ENHRY and CDR2 SYGVKD. This chain's CDR3 is CATRLSGEYNEQFF. CDR3 in DNA: TGTGCCACCCGCCTTTCAGGCGAGTACAATGAGCAGTTCTTC.

The chain recombines TRBV24-1 with TRBJ2-1; D unclear. Trimming stripped 6 bases from V and 10 bases from J, with 9 bases between. Germline V CDR1 and CDR2: KGHDR, SFDVKD. The CDR3 spans 11 residues. The CDR3 nucleotides read TGTGCCACCAGTCATGAGGTGGAGCAGTTCTTC. Translation gives CATSHEVEQFF.

The chain has TRBV18 and TRBJ2-3, with TRBD2 identical over 10 bases. V lost 2 bases, J lost 5 bases, and 7 bases stayed unmatched. Germline CDR1 is KGHSH and CDR2 is LQKENI. There are 16 residues in the CDR3. The CDR3 region has the DNA TGTGCCAGCTCACCAGGCCTAGCGGGAGTTATAGATACGCAGTATTTT. It translates to CASSPGLAGVIDTQYF.

The chain uses TRBV4-3 and TRBJ1-1; TRBD1 matches 7 bases. This CDR3 region has 15 residues. The germline V gene encodes CDR1 LGHNA and CDR2 YSLEER. V was clipped by 4 bases and J by 0 bases; unmatched bases: 5. CDR3 sequence: CASSPGTALNTEAFF. CDR3 DNA sequence: TGCGCCAGCAGCCCTGGGACAGCCCTGAACACTGAAGCTTTCTTT.

Remarks on this clone: The DNA is left out, because the CDR3 cannot be placed on it with certainty; the CDR3 is given as TCRdb lists it. The chain links TRBV5-6 to TRBJ1-3. The CDR3 is 15 amino acids in total, end residues counted. In germline, CDR1 is SGHDT, CDR2 YYEEEE. CDR3 residues: CASSFGPGSGNTIYF.

The chain couples TRBV19 to TRBJ1-1; D not resolved. Germline CDR1 LNHDA, CDR2 SQIVND (reference sequence). This CDR3 spans 13 amino acids. Trimming pared 3 bases from V and 3 bases from J, leaving 8 bases between. The CDR3 DNA sequence: TGTGCCAGTAGTATCAACGGGGACACTGAAGCTTTCTTT. Amino acid sequence: CASSINGDTEAFF. Looking up the rest from reference TRBV19 and TRBJ1-1 gives the full variable domain: DGGITQSPKYLFRKEGQNVTLSCEQNLNHDAMYWYRQDPGQGLRLIYYSQIVNDFQKGDIAEGYSVSREKKESFPLTVTSAQKNPTAFYLCASSINGDTEAFFGQGTRLTVV.

V gene TRBV6-5 combines with J gene TRBJ1-6; 9 positions match TRBD1. The CDR3 totals 15 residues. Trimming at V came to 7 bases and at J to 7 bases, leaving 8 bases not matched to a gene. CDR1 and CDR2 from the germline V gene are MNHEY and SVGAGI. The CDR3 nucleotides read TGTGCCAGCACCCCGGACAGGGGAGGCAATTCACCCCTCCACTTT. This encodes CASTPDRGGNSPLHF.

This chain connects TRBV7-9 to TRBJ2-3; D perhaps matches TRBD1 (5 bases). Germline V gene data show CDR1 as SEHNR and CDR2 as FQNEAQ (reference sequence). This CDR3 has 12 amino acids. Trimming removed 5 bases at V and 2 bases at J, with 5 bases between. The chain's CDR3 is CASSGHTDTQYF. CDR3 DNA: TGTGCCAGCAGCGGACACACAGATACGCAGTATTTT.

Only one count was recorded for this clone. This chain joins TRBV19 and TRBJ1-1, with 9 positions matching TRBD1. The length of the CDR3 is 13 residues. Trimming took 5 bases from V and 13 from J; bases not matched to a gene: 11. The germline CDR1 and CDR2 sequences are LNHDA and SQIVND (reference sequence). CDR3 nucleotide sequence: TGTGCCAGTAGTCTCACAGGGGGCATCCAGGGTTTCTTT. Its protein product is CASSLTGGIQGFF.

This chain uses TRBV9 with TRBJ1-4; 7 bases agree with TRBD1. The CDR3 covers 16 residues. The germline gives CDR1 SGDLS, CDR2 YYNGEE. The trim removed 4 bases at V and 4 bases at J, leaving 10 bases unmatched. The CDR3 is CASSKTGAGNNEKLFF. CDR3 nucleotide sequence: TGTGCCAGCAGCAAAACAGGGGCGGGGAATAATGAAAAACTGTTTTTT.

This chain connects TRBV27 to TRBJ2-3, with unresolved D. Trimming cost V 3 bases and J 1 base, with 8 bases left between them. The CDR3 has 14 amino acids. The germline gives CDR1 MNHEY, CDR2 SMNVEV (reference sequence). DNA for the CDR3: TGTGCCAGCAGTTTCATCCTAGGCACAGATACGCAGTATTTT. This encodes CASSFILGTDTQYF.